This T cell receptor beta chain was sequenced for a study of T cells after yellow fever vaccination. Germline CDR1 is SGHTA and CDR2 is FQGNSA. Trimming stripped 1 base from V and 1 base from J, with 9 bases between. The CDR3 has 15 residues. TCR cDNA was made by 5'RACE template switching, adding a universal primer site and UMIs. TCRdb called the 5' RACE reads again in MiXCR, with one record for every CDR3 protein. The table has 300,000 to 400,000 distinct CDR3 sequences, roughly 7.5% seen once. Study-level findings and limits: The secondary response showed a weaker magnitude and a faster peak, day 5 versus 15.

This clonotype was seen a handful of times. What it binds is unknown. The sequence derives from a man younger than 35 who received the YFV17D yellow fever vaccine. The V gene is TRBV7-2, the J gene TRBJ2-3; D uncertain. The specimen was PBMCs, collected around 45 days after the first yellow fever vaccination. CDR3 DNA: TGTGCCAGCAGCTTAGGGTTTCGCGGCACAGATACGCAGTATTTT. It encodes CASSLGFRGTDTQYF. Drawing the rest from reference TRBV7-2 and TRBJ2-3, the complete variable domain is GAGVSQSPSNKVTEKGKDVELRCDPISGHTALYWYRQSLGQGLEFLIYFQGNSAPDKSGLPSDRFSAERTGGSVSTLTIQRTQQEDSAVYLCASSLGFRGTDTQYFGPGTRLTVL.